This entry lists 11 T cell receptor beta chains sequenced from one sample in a study of T cell repertoires in cytomegalovirus infection (dated by TCRdb to the late 2010s). What this sample's treatment or condition label stands for: in vitro stimulation with specific CMV peptide epitopes to enrich CMV-specific T cells. Antigens of these TCRs are unknown. Instrument used: Illumina HiSeq 1500. Clones were called with MiXCR by TCRdb after fastp trimmed the public reads at Q25, and only in-frame beta chains were retained. Each record represents a unique CDR3 protein, reported with the most common genes and DNA among its rows. This sample lists 550,000 to 850,000 distinct CDR3 sequences; about 33% were detected once. The ten top clones hold 18% of the sample. The input for sequencing was cultured PBMCs, taken from culture after CMV antigen stimulation. Receptor source: a human donor in good health (CMV status not recorded). Some clones in this sample may be carry-over from other donors' samples.

This clonotype was counted a few times. The V and J genes are TRBV7-6 and TRBJ2-5; D uncertain. The CDR3 is 15 amino acids. V shed 3 bases and J shed 1 base, with 12 bases lying between them. Germline lookup yields CDR1 SGHVS and CDR2 FNYEAQ. The CDR3 coding sequence is TGTGCCAGCAGCTTTGACTCCAAGGCCCAAGAGACCCAGTACTTC. It encodes CASSFDSKAQETQYF.

A word on this clonotype: A much larger clonotype is one base distant, so this may be a read error. The CDR3 ends on some other residue instead of the conserved phenylalanine or tryptophan, so this is likely a read error. The J gene is TRBJ1-2, the V gene TRBV7-8; perhaps TRBD1 as D (5 bases). Germline V gene data show CDR1 as SGHVS and CDR2 as FQNEAQ. V lost 2 bases and J lost 3, with 10 bases in between. This CDR3 has 14 residues. CDR3 residues: CASSLTPGDYGYTL. The CDR3 DNA reads TGTGCCAGCAGCTTAACCCCGGGGGACTATGGCTACACCTTA.

This clonotype showed up many times. The chain joins TRBV12-3 or TRBV12-4 to TRBJ2-7; 9 positions agree with TRBD1. The trim removed 6 bases at V and 3 bases at J, leaving 9 bases unmatched. The CDR3 spans 15 residues. The CDR3 is CASSPGWDRVYEQYF. The CDR3 DNA sequence: TGTGCCAGCAGCCCAGGGTGGGACAGGGTCTACGAGCAGTACTTC.

The rearrangement joins TRBV4-1 to TRBJ2-7, with D possibly being TRBD1 (6 bases). The V gene's germline CDR1 is MGHRA and CDR2 YSYEKL. V was cut by 3 bases and J by 2 bases, with 17 bases left in between. The CDR3 covers 16 residues. The CDR3 coding sequence is TGCGCCAGCAGCCAGCGGACAGTCGAAAATGCCTACGAGCAGTACTTC. The encoded protein is CASSQRTVENAYEQYF.

This clonotype was observed at least ten times. V and J are TRBV7-2 and TRBJ1-2; TRBD1 agrees at 7 bases. Germline V gene sequence: CDR1 SGHTA, CDR2 FQGNSA. The CDR3 sequence is 17 residues long. The V segment lost 5 bases and the J segment 7 bases; nucleotides outside the gene matches: 19. As DNA, the CDR3 is TGTGCCAGCAGCGCTACCCGACTGACAGGGTATCGTGGTGGCTACACCTTC. Amino acid sequence: CASSATRLTGYRGGYTF. Variable domain in full (rest from reference TRBV7-2 and TRBJ1-2): GAGVSQSPSNKVTEKGKDVELRCDPISGHTALYWYRQSLGQGLEFLIYFQGNSAPDKSGLPSDRFSAERTGGSVSTLTIQRTQQEDSAVYLCASSATRLTGYRGGYTFGSGTRLTVV.

This clonotype was picked up one time. The rearrangement links TRBV19 to TRBJ2-1; 7 nucleotides align to TRBD1. V trimming: 4 bases; J trimming: 0 bases; junction bases outside the gene matches: 6. Germline V gives CDR1 LNHDA, CDR2 SQIVND (reference sequence). The CDR3 runs to 16 residues. The CDR3 region has the DNA TGTGCCAGTAGTACGGGACAGCCCAGCTCCTACAATGAGCAGTTCTTC. Protein product: CASSTGQPSSYNEQFF.

The chain carries TRBV27 and TRBJ1-5; tentative D call: TRBD1 (6 bases). This CDR3 contains 15 residues. Germline CDR1 reads MNHEY; CDR2 reads SMNVEV (reference sequence). Trimming left V 6 bases short and J 4 bases short, with 16 bases between. The CDR3 DNA reads TGTGCCAGCAGAGAATTCCGGGACATTAATCAGCCCCAGCATTTT. This sequence encodes CASREFRDINQPQHF.

The gene calls are TRBV6-8 and TRBJ1-1; D is uncertain. Trimming took off 0 bases at V and 4 bases at J, with 9 bases between the two ends. Germline CDR1 MNHGY, CDR2 SAAAGT. The CDR3 is 14 amino acids. Written as DNA, the CDR3 is TGTGCCAGCAGTTACTCGATTGGGATCACTGAAGCTTTCTTT. Its translation is CASSYSIGITEAFF.

Notes on this clonotype: At one end, the junction sequence differs from germline, possibly due to a read error. CDR3 loop: CASSSRAPLSF. CDR3 coding DNA: TGTGCCAGCAGTAGCCGGGCACCGCTCTCGTTC. The rearrangement uses TRBV11-2 and TRBJ2-7; no clear D gene. The germline gives CDR1 SGHAT, CDR2 FQNNGV. There are 11 residues in the CDR3.

The chain recombines TRBV11-2 with TRBJ2-7; TRBD1 aligns across 9 bases. The CDR3 contains 15 residues. The V gene end was trimmed by 5 bases and the J gene end by 3 bases; junction bases not matched to a gene: 8. From germline, CDR1 is SGHAT and CDR2 FQNNGV. DNA of the CDR3: TGTGCCAGCAGCCTATCCGGGACAGGGCGCTACGAGCAGTACTTC. Residues: CASSLSGTGRYEQYF.

This clonotype has more than one count but fewer than ten. This chain joins TRBV2 and TRBJ1-2; 8 nucleotides line up with TRBD1. From germline, CDR1 is SNHLY and CDR2 FYNNEI. This CDR3 has 17 amino acids. Unmatched junction bases numbered 11, after V lost 0 bases and J lost 5 bases. CDR3 sequence reads: CASSEAGTGLYWYGYTF. The DNA of the CDR3 is TGTGCCAGCAGTGAAGCCGGGACAGGTCTCTATTGGTATGGCTACACCTTC. Full variable domain (rest looked up from reference TRBV2 and TRBJ1-2): EPEVTQTPSHQVTQMGQEVILRCVPISNHLYFYWYRQILGQKVEFLVSFYNNEISEKSEIFDDQFSVERPDGSNFTLKIRSTKLEDSAMYFCASSEAGTGLYWYGYTFGSGTRLTVV.